A selection of T cell receptor beta chains follows, all from one sample in a study of cytomegalovirus exposure and HLA in healthy donors. Sequencing used immunoSEQ multiplex PCR; TCRdb keeps in-frame clones, though not all of them. Among roughly 100,000 clones listed, less than 80% were seen once. Input material: PBMCs. Every receptor here comes from a man aged 55 to 70 in good health and CMV-seronegative. The CDR3 runs from the conserved cysteine through the conserved F or W. The D gene is left open where the match is weak. The size entry is marked missing in some rows and otherwise reads once, few, many or a size class.

size,D,J,V,CDR3,DNA
NA,NA,TRBJ2-2,TRBV5-1,CASTSYSANTGELFF,TGCGCCAGCACATCGTATAGCGCGAACACCGGGGAGCTGTTTTTT
NA,NA,TRBJ2-7,TRBV7-2,CASSLGPGVAYEQYF,TGTGCCAGCAGCTTAGGGCCAGGGGTGGCCTACGAGCAGTACTTC
NA,NA,TRBJ1-1,TRBV5-1,CASSLARTAGTEAFF,TGCGCCAGCAGCTTGGCTAGGACAGCCGGCACTGAAGCTTTCTTT
few,NA,TRBJ1-3,TRBV13,CASSLSRSGLGGNTIYF,TGTGCCAGCAGCTTATCCCGGTCCGGCCTCGGGGGAAACACCATATATTTT
few,NA,TRBJ1-1,TRBV4-3,CASSLKEGTKNTEAFF,TGCGCCAGCAGTCTCAAAGAGGGCACTAAGAACACTGAAGCTTTCTTT
NA,NA,TRBJ2-3,TRBV7-2,CASSRGTDTQYF,TGTGCCAGCAGCCGGGGAACAGATACGCAGTATTTT
NA,TRBD1,TRBJ1-2,TRBV7-2,CASSYSYRGQGGYGYTF,TGTGCCAGCAGCTATTCGTACCGAGGACAGGGTGGCTATGGCTACACCTTC
NA,NA,TRBJ2-2,TRBV7-9,CASSSGGELFF,TGTGCCAGCAGCTCCGGCGGGGAGCTGTTTTTT
NA,TRBD1,TRBJ1-2,TRBV28,CASSLDRANYGYTF,TGTGCCAGCAGTTTAGACAGGGCTAACTATGGCTACACCTTC
NA,NA,TRBJ2-7,TRBV6-5,CASSSQGSRSYEQYF,TGTGCCAGCAGTTCTCAGGGTAGTCGGTCCTACGAGCAGTACTTC
NA,NA,TRBJ1-4,TRBV7-6,CASSLLGQPNELFF,TGTGCCAGCAGCTTACTAGGTCAGCCTAATGAACTGTTTTTT
few,NA,TRBJ2-2,TRBV5-1,CASSLILANTGELFF,TGCGCCAGCAGCCTAATCCTAGCGAACACCGGGGAGCTGTTTTTT
NA,TRBD1,TRBJ1-3,TRBV28,CASGTVAGNTIYF,TGTGCCAGCGGGACAGTGGCTGGAAACACCATATATTTT
NA,TRBD1,TRBJ1-1,TRBV7-9,CASSLAQQGWAFF,TGTGCCAGCAGCTTGGCACAACAGGGGTGGGCTTTCTTT
NA,TRBD2,TRBJ2-7,TRBV5-8,CASSFSRLAGDSYEQYF,TGTGCCAGCAGCTTCTCAAGACTAGCGGGGGATTCCTACGAGCAGTACTTC
few,NA,TRBJ1-1,TRBV4-1,CASSQGPTLNTEAFF,TGCGCCAGCAGCCAAGGCCCTACCCTAAACACTGAAGCTTTCTTT
NA,NA,TRBJ1-2,TRBV30,CAWSNLARVANYGYTF,TGTGCCTGGAGTAACCTCGCCCGGGTCGCTAACTATGGCTACACCTTC
NA,NA,TRBJ1-1,TRBV5-5,CASSLVAWEAFF,TGTGCCAGCAGCTTGGTAGCCTGGGAAGCTTTCTTT
NA,TRBD2,TRBJ2-1,TRBV5-1,CASSLRLAGYNEQFF,TGCGCCAGCAGCTTGCGTCTAGCGGGGTACAATGAGCAGTTCTTC
NA,TRBD2,TRBJ2-5,TRBV28,CASRAGGAWDETQYF,TGTGCCAGCAGAGCCGGGGGGGCCTGGGATGAGACCCAGTACTTC
NA,NA,TRBJ2-2,TRBV5-1,CASNPGMGNTGELFF,TGCGCCAGCAATCCCGGGATGGGTAACACCGGGGAGCTGTTTTTT
NA,NA,TRBJ1-4,TRBV19,CASSKDRRKLFF,TGTGCCAGTAGTAAGGACAGACGCAAACTGTTTTTT
NA,NA,TRBJ1-2,TRBV2,CASSEGSGGGGYTF,TGTGCCAGCAGTGAAGGTTCGGGGGGTGGCGGCTACACCTTC
NA,TRBD2,TRBJ2-1,TRBV9,CASSVAGRGNEQFF,TGTGCCAGCAGCGTAGCTGGGCGGGGGAATGAGCAGTTCTTC
NA,NA,TRBJ2-3,TRBV28,CASSLGYGTSTDTQYF,TGTGCCAGCAGTTTAGGGTACGGGACTAGCACAGATACGCAGTATTTT
NA,NA,TRBJ1-3,TRBV6-5,CASSYSRTNSGNTIYF,TGTGCCAGCAGTTACTCGCGCACCAACTCTGGAAACACCATATATTTT
few,TRBD1,TRBJ2-3,TRBV5-4,CASSAGGMGTDTQYF,TGTGCCAGCAGCGCAGGGGGCATGGGCACAGATACGCAGTATTTT
once,NA,TRBJ2-3,TRBV7-2,CASRQNRDDTDTQYF,TGTGCCAGCAGACAAAACAGGGACGACACAGATACGCAGTATTTT
NA,NA,TRBJ2-3,TRBV19,CASSEVQGQGDTQYF,TGTGCCAGTAGTGAGGTGCAGGGTCAGGGCGATACGCAGTATTTT
NA,NA,TRBJ1-1,TRBV5-4,CASSLGRVPTEAFF,TGTGCCAGCAGCTTGGGGAGGGTCCCCACTGAAGCTTTCTTT
NA,NA,TRBJ2-3,TRBV7-7,CASSLLTATDTQYF,TGTGCCAGCAGCTTACTCACAGCCACAGATACGCAGTATTTT
NA,NA,TRBJ1-5,TRBV5-8,CASSLVTGSYQPQHF,TGTGCCAGCAGCTTGGTTACAGGGTCGTATCAGCCCCAGCATTTT
few,TRBD1,TRBJ1-5,TRBV7-9,CASSLGQGFPQHF,TGTGCCAGCAGCTTGGGACAGGGGTTTCCCCAGCATTTT
NA,TRBD1,TRBJ1-1,TRBV6-5,CASSSPGTGGTAFF,TGTGCCAGCAGTTCACCTGGGACAGGGGGGACGGCTTTCTTT
NA,NA,TRBJ1-3,TRBV28,CASSLYPAGGSGNTIYF,TGTGCCAGCAGTTTATACCCGGCGGGGGGCTCTGGAAACACCATATATTTT
NA,NA,TRBJ1-1,TRBV9,CASSVVNSGNTEAFF,TGTGCCAGCAGCGTAGTTAACAGTGGGAACACTGAAGCTTTCTTT
once,TRBD2,TRBJ2-5,TRBV5-1,CASSLTSGPETQYF,TGCGCCAGCAGCTTGACTAGCGGGCCTGAGACCCAGTACTTC
NA,NA,TRBJ1-4,TRBV2,CASSAVSTNEKLFF,TGTGCCAGCAGTGCAGTTTCAACTAATGAAAAACTGTTTTTT
NA,NA,TRBJ2-7,TRBV10-3,CAISVRGQGAYEQYF,TGTGCCATCAGTGTTCGGGGGCAGGGGGCCTACGAGCAGTACTTC
NA,NA,TRBJ1-1,TRBV30,CAWSVQGAGKAFF,TGTGCCTGGAGTGTACAAGGGGCAGGAAAAGCTTTCTTT
NA,TRBD1,TRBJ1-6,TRBV11-2,CASSARTGRLGYPLHF,TGTGCCAGCAGCGCGCGGACAGGGCGCCTTGGATACCCCCTCCACTTT
NA,NA,TRBJ1-2,TRBV4-3,CASSQARGGYGYTF,TGCGCCAGCAGCCAAGCAAGGGGGGGCTATGGCTACACCTTC
NA,TRBD1,TRBJ1-2,TRBV5-1,CASSSELRQGGYTF,TGCGCCAGCAGCTCGGAGTTGCGACAGGGAGGCTACACCTTC
NA,TRBD1,TRBJ1-1,TRBV6-5,CASSRTGVYTEAFF,TGTGCCAGCAGTAGGACAGGGGTCTACACTGAAGCTTTCTTT
NA,NA,TRBJ1-1,TRBV19,CASSTTMNPHVEAFF,TGTGCCAGTAGTACCACAATGAATCCTCACGTTGAAGCTTTCTTT
NA,NA,TRBJ2-5,TRBV2,CASSNYRAYQETQYF,TGTGCCAGCAGTAATTACAGGGCGTACCAAGAGACCCAGTACTTC